This T cell receptor (beta chain) was found in a study of OX40 agonist ivuxolimab in advanced cancers. Study results and caveats: The authors also found low normalized T-cell clonal expansion in some nonresponders.

The ends were cut back, 5 bases at V and 0 bases at J, with 17 bases in the middle. Germline assignment: CDR1 KGHSH and CDR2 LQKENI. The CDR3 spans 18 residues. Here immunoSEQ multiplex PCR was the method, and the copy in TCRdb shows in-frame clones only, minus some. Of about 30,000 clones listed, about 90% were seen once; the top ten hold approximately 4.3%. In regard to this clone: The target antigen is unknown.

The source material was CD4+ or CD8+ T cells sorted from blood, sampled in a trial of the OX40 agonist ivuxolimab. The receptor's source is an adult with an advanced solid tumor such as melanoma, head and neck, liver or kidney cancer. This sequence joins TRBV18 and TRBJ2-6, with D tentatively TRBD1 (5 bases). The CDR3 here is CASSILRVLVSGANVLTF. The CDR3 coding sequence is TGTGCCAGCTCAATTCTCAGGGTACTTGTCTCTGGGGCCAACGTCCTGACTTTC.